The clone carrying this T cell receptor beta chain was seen at least ten times. cDNA was made by 5'RACE with 10-nucleotide random UMIs. TCRdb itself ran the 5' RACE reads through MiXCR, one entry per CDR3 protein. This table holds 70,000 or so distinct CDR3 sequences, 2.5% to 4% found once. This sample was taken from a study of neurological immune-mediated disorders. Trimming removed 0 bases from V and 4 bases from J; junction bases left unmatched: 10. CDR3 size: 18 residues. Looked up from germline, CDR1 is SGHDT and CDR2 is YYEEEE. The V and J genes are TRBV5-6 and TRBJ2-1; the match to TRBD2 covers 10 bases. The sequenced sample was PBMCs. This receptor was identified in a woman between 45 and 60 years old with multiple sclerosis. The CDR3 DNA sequence: TGTGCCAGCAGCTTGGGACCCACTAGCGGGGTGATGTACAATGAGCAGTTCTTC. Amino acids: CASSLGPTSGVMYNEQFF.